What follows describes a single TCR beta chain. This entry belongs to a study of control samples from healthy donors and cancer patients. CDR3 size: 17 residues. Germline trimming cut 0 bases from V and 3 bases from J; bases unmatched to any gene: 3. From germline, CDR1 is SGHDT and CDR2 YYEEEE. Repertoires were generated with immunoSEQ multiplex PCR, while TCRdb's copy carries only in-frame clones and drops some. The sample lists 90,000 to 110,000 clones, 83% occurring once. The chain couples TRBV5-6 to TRBJ2-3; 14 bases align to TRBD2. Source material: blood. The TCR sequence derives from a woman aged 50 to 60 in good health. The CDR3 loop reads CASSLVGTSGGTDTQYF. In nucleotides, the CDR3 is TGTGCCAGCAGCTTGGTAGGGACTAGCGGGGGAACAGATACGCAGTATTTT.